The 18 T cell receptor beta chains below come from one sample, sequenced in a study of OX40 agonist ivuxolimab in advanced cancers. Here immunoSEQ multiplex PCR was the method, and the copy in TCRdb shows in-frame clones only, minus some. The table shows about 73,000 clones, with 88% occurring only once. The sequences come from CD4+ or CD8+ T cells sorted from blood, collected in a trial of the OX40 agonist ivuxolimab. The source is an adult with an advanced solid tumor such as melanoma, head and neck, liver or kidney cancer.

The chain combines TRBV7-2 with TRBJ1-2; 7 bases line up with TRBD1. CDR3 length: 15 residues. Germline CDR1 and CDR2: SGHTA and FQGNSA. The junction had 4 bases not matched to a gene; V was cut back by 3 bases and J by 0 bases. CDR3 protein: CASSFTGEANYGYTF. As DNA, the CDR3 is TGTGCCAGCAGCTTTACAGGGGAAGCTAACTATGGCTACACCTTC.

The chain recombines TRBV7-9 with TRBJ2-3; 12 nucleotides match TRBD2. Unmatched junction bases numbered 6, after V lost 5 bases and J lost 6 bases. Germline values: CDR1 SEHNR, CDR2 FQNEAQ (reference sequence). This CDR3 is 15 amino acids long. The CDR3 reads CASSPRLAGEDTQYF. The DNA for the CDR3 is TGTGCCAGCAGCCCCCGACTAGCGGGGGAGGATACGCAGTATTTT.

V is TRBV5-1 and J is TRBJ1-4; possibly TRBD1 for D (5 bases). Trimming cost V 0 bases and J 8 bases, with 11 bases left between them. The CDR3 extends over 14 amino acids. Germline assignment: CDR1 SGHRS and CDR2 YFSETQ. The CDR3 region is CASSLGAGPEKLFF. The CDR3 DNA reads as TGCGCCAGCAGCTTGGGCGCAGGGCCCGAAAAACTGTTTTTT.

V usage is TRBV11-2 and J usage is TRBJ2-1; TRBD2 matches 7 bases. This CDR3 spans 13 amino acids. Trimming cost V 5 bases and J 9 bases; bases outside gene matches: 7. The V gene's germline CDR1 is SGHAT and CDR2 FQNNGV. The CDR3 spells CASSPSLAREQFF. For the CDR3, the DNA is TGTGCCAGCAGCCCCTCACTAGCGCGTGAGCAGTTCTTC.

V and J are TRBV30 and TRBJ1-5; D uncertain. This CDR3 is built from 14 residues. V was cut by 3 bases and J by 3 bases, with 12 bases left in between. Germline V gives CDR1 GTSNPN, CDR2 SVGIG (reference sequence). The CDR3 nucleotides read TGTGCCTGGAGGGATCCGGGGTTCAATCAGCCCCAGCATTTT. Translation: CAWRDPGFNQPQHF.

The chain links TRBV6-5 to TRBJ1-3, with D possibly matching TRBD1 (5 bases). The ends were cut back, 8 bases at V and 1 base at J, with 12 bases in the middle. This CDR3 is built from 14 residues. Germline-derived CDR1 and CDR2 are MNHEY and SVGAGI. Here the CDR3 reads CASFGAASGNTIYF. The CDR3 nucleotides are TGTGCCAGCTTCGGGGCAGCTTCTGGAAACACCATATATTTT.

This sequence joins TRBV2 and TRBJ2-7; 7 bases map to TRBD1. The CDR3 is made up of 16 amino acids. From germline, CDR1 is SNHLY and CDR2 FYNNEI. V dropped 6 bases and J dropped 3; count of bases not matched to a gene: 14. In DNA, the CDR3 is TGTGCCAGCAGAGCCAGAAGACAGGGAGAGAACTACGAGCAGTACTTC. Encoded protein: CASRARRQGENYEQYF.

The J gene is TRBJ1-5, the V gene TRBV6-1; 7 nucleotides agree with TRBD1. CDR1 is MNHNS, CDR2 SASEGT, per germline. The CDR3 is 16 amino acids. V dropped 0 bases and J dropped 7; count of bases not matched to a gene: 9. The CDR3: CASSEAYNRGRQPQHF. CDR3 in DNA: TGTGCCAGCAGTGAAGCTTACAACAGGGGCCGGCAGCCCCAGCATTTT.

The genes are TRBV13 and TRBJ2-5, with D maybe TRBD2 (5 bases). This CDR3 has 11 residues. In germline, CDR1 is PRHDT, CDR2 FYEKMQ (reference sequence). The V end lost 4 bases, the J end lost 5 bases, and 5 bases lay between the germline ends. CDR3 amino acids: CASSSGETQYF. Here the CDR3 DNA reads TGTGCCAGCAGCTCGGGGGAGACCCAGTACTTC.

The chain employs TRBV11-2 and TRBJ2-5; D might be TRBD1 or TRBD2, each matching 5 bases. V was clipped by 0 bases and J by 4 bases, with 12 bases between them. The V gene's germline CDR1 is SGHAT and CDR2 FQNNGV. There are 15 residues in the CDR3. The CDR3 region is CASSLDGGRGETQYF. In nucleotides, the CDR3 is TGTGCCAGCAGCTTAGATGGGGGACGGGGAGAGACCCAGTACTTC.

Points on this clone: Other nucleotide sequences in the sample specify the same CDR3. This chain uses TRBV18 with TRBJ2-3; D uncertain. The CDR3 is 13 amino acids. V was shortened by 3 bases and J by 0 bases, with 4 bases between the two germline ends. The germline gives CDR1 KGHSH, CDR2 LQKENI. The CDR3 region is CASSPSSTDTQYF. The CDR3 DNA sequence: TGTGCCAGCTCACCGTCTAGCACAGATACGCAGTATTTT.

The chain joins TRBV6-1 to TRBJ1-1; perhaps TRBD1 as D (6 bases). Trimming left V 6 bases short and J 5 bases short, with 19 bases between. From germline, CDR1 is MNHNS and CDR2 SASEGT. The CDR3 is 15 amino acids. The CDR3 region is CASRHEGTLQTEAFF. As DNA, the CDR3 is TGTGCCAGCAGACACGAAGGGACACTTCAGACTGAAGCTTTCTTT.

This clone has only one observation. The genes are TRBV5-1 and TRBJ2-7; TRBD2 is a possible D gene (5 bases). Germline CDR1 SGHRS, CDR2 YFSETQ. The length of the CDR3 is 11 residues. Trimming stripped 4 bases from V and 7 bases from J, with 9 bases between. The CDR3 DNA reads TGCGCCAGCAGCCTTTCGGGAGAGCAGTACTTC. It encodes CASSLSGEQYF.

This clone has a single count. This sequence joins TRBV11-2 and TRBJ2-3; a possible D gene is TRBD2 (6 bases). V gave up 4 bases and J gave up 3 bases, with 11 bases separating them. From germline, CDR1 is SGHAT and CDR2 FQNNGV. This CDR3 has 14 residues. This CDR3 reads CASSSPTRTDTQYF. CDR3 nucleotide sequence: TGTGCCAGCAGCTCGCCGACTAGAACAGATACGCAGTATTTT.

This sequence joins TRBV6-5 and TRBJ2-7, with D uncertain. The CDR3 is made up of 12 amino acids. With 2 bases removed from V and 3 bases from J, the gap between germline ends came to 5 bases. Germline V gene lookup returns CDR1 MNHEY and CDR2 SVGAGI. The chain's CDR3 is CASSYTFYEQYF. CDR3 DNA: TGTGCCAGCAGTTACACTTTCTACGAGCAGTACTTC.

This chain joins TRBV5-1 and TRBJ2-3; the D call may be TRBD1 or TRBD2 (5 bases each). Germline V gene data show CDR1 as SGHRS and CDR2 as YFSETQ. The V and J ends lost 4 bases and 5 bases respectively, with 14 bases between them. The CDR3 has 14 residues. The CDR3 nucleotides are TGCGCCAGCAGCGGGGGAAGCCCGGGAGATACGCAGTATTTT. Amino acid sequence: CASSGGSPGDTQYF.

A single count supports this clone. The CDR3 reads CASSDRSKDPFGEQYF. The CDR3 DNA follows: TGTGCCAGCAGTGATCGAAGTAAGGATCCCTTCGGGGAGCAGTACTTC. The gene calls are TRBV6-1 and TRBJ2-7; unclear D gene. CDR3 length: 16 residues. Germline-derived CDR1 and CDR2 are MNHNS and SASEGT. Deletions cut 3 bases from V and 7 bases from J, with 22 bases between.

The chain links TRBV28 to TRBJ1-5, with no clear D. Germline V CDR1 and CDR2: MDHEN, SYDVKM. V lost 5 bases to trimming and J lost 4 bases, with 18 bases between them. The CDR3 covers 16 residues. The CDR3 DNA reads TGTGCCAGCAGTCCCCATTCGGGGATGGAAAATCAGCCCCAGCATTTT. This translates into CASSPHSGMENQPQHF.